The sequence of this T cell receptor beta chain was determined in a study of blood T cell repertoires in COVID-19. About the research overall: Acute and convalescent COVID-19 specimens originated in the United States, Italy and Spain. T cells, B-cell-depleted T cells, or PBMCs provided the cDNA or gDNA that served as material.

Per the study methods: Amplified reference gene primers provided the basis for estimating nucleated cell counts. Using immunoSEQ multiplex PCR, the repertoire was profiled, and TCRdb retains in-frame clones only, with some absent. V and J calls and clone size follow that table, whereas D and trimming were derived from the DNA. The table has over 130,000 clones, around 84% seen once; the top ten hold over 5%. Germline V gene data show CDR1 as LNHNV and CDR2 as YYDKDF (reference sequence). The CDR3 totals 14 residues. Trimming took off 0 bases at V and 0 bases at J, with 6 bases between the two ends. This clone was counted a single time.

Sequenced: peripheral blood. The receptor comes from a human donor in a cohort sampled during active COVID-19. The gene calls are TRBV15 and TRBJ2-7, with no clear D. This CDR3 reads CATSREASSYEQYF. DNA of the CDR3: TGTGCCACCAGCAGAGAAGCGAGCTCCTACGAGCAGTACTTC.